The clone carrying this T cell receptor beta chain was picked up a small number of times. A read error may account for a junction end that differs from germline. The CDR3 is made up of 16 amino acids. Per the germline V gene, CDR1 is SSHAT and CDR2 is FNYEAQ (reference sequence). This sample stems from a study of response to subunit inactivated influenza vaccine. TCRdb reanalysed the RT-PCR reads using MiXCR and keeps one entry per CDR3 protein. The table records 650,000 to 800,000 distinct CDR3 sequences, 15% to 20% of them present only once. The chain uses TRBV7-7 and TRBJ2-1; TRBD2 aligns across 7 bases. The source of this sequence is a man in his forties or fifties who received an inactivated influenza vaccine. The specimen was PBMCs from blood, collected approximately 5 days after vaccination. The CDR3 protein is CASSLGTVAGVDEQFF. In DNA form, the CDR3 reads TGTGCTAGCAGCTTAGGCACCGTCGCGGGGGTGGATGAGCAGTTCTTC.